The 10 T cell receptor beta chains below come from one sample, sequenced in a study. From the RT-PCR reads, TCRdb called clonotypes with MiXCR, one entry per CDR3 protein. The table includes about 680,000 distinct CDR3 sequences, approximately 15% detected once. Sequenced input: memory CD4+ T cells from blood. The origin of the receptors is a female donor in good health, serving as a healthy control.

Only a few counts were recorded for this clonotype. The chain links TRBV20-1 to TRBJ2-7, with 9 bases aligning to TRBD2. CDR1 is DFQATT and CDR2 is SNEGSKA in the germline V gene (reference sequence). The junction had 8 bases not matched to a gene; V was cut back by 5 bases and J by 0 bases. The CDR3 is 15 residues long. DNA of the CDR3: TGCAGTGCTGCACCGACTAGCGGCTTCTCCTACGAGCAGTACTTC. Protein sequence: CSAAPTSGFSYEQYF.

This clonotype has ten or more counts. The chain carries TRBV12-3 or TRBV12-4 and TRBJ1-4; D not certain. This CDR3 spans 14 amino acids. V lost 0 bases to trimming and J lost 10 bases, with 12 bases between them. Written as DNA, the CDR3 is TGTGCCAGCAGTTTAGCCAGTTCCGAGGGAAAACTGTTTTTT. Translated: CASSLASSEGKLFF.

This clonotype appeared a few times. The V call is TRBV6-5, the J call TRBJ1-2; no clear D. The CDR3 has 11 amino acids. Germline V CDR1 and CDR2: MNHEY, SVGAGI. V lost 6 bases and J lost 6, with 8 bases in between. CDR3 DNA sequence: TGTGCCAGCAGGGCGCTCCATGGCTACACCTTC. Protein sequence: CASRALHGYTF.

J is TRBJ2-7 and V is TRBV19; D perhaps matches TRBD1 (6 bases). This CDR3 comprises 14 residues. Deletions cut 6 bases from V and 6 bases from J, with 18 bases between. Germline loops: CDR1 LNHDA, CDR2 SQIVND (reference sequence). As DNA, the CDR3 is TGTGCCAGTAGCAATATACAGGGACGGCTCGAGCAGTACTTC. Its translation is CASSNIQGRLEQYF.

In its sample, this clonotype was seen a few times. The chain uses TRBV9 and TRBJ2-1, with D perhaps matching TRBD2 (5 bases). The CDR3 contains 15 residues. Germline lookup yields CDR1 SGDLS and CDR2 YYNGEE. V lost 4 bases and J lost 4, with 15 bases in between. The CDR3 DNA reads TGTGCCAGCAGCTACAAAGGACGGGAATACAATGAGCAGTTCTTC. This gives the protein CASSYKGREYNEQFF. Drawing the rest from reference TRBV9 and TRBJ2-1, the complete variable domain is DSGVTQTPKHLITATGQRVTLRCSPRSGDLSVYWYQQSLDQGLQFLIQYYNGEERAKGNILERFSAQQFPDLHSELNLSSLELGDSALYFCASSYKGREYNEQFFGPGTRLTVL.

In its sample, this clonotype was seen many times. The V and J genes are TRBV5-1 and TRBJ2-7; 11 nucleotides agree with TRBD1. The CDR3 consists of 14 residues. CDR1 and CDR2 from the germline V gene are SGHRS and YFSETQ. Trimming cost V 4 bases and J 5 bases; bases outside gene matches: 5. DNA for the CDR3: TGCGCCAGCAGCACCCAGGGACAGGGGGACGAGCAGTACTTC. It translates to CASSTQGQGDEQYF.

This clonotype appeared many times. The chain combines TRBV10-3 with TRBJ2-3; TRBD1 might be the D (6 bases). The CDR3 loop spans 16 amino acids. Trimming took off 0 bases at V and 1 base at J, with 11 bases between the two ends. Germline V gene data show CDR1 as ENHRY and CDR2 as SYGVKD. CDR3 in amino acids: CAISESPGVGTDTQYF. CDR3 nucleotide sequence: TGTGCCATCAGTGAGTCTCCAGGGGTGGGCACAGATACGCAGTATTTT.

This clonotype was seen more than once but under ten times. The V and J genes are TRBV20-1 and TRBJ1-2; D might be TRBD1 (5 bases). The germline gives CDR1 DFQATT, CDR2 SNEGSKA (reference sequence). The CDR3 totals 13 residues. V lost 0 bases and J 6 bases, leaving 11 bases between the germline ends. The CDR3 DNA sequence: TGCAGTGCTAGAGATGTCGGGACTGATGGCTACACCTTC. Its translation: CSARDVGTDGYTF.

This clonotype was observed a handful of times. The chain combines TRBV7-9 with TRBJ1-2; 7 nucleotides line up with TRBD1. The length of the CDR3 is 13 residues. CDR1 is SEHNR, CDR2 FQNEAQ, per germline (reference sequence). The V segment lost 5 bases and the J segment 5 bases; nucleotides outside the gene matches: 5. The CDR3 region is CASSQGVLYGYTF. CDR3 DNA sequence: TGTGCCAGCAGCCAGGGGGTTCTATATGGCTACACCTTC.

The chain combines TRBV11-2 with TRBJ2-7, with 13 nucleotides matching TRBD2. Germline loops: CDR1 SGHAT, CDR2 FQNNGV. This CDR3 has 16 amino acids. V shed 5 bases and J 4 bases; nucleotides not matched to a gene: 8. This chain's CDR3 is CASSPRLAGGMYEQYF. CDR3 nucleotides: TGTGCCAGCAGCCCCCGACTAGCGGGAGGTATGTACGAGCAGTACTTC.